This is a list of T cell receptor beta chains from one sample in a study of blood T cell repertoires in COVID-19. Data came from immunoSEQ multiplex PCR; TCRdb stores just in-frame clones and leaves some out. This sample has 250,000 to 350,000 clones, with 89% found just once. The sequenced sample was peripheral blood. The receptors stem from a woman aged 60 to 75 with acute or convalescent COVID-19. Both conserved end residues are part of each CDR3. A D gene is named only where the DNA matches it firmly. Some rows have no size entry. The others give once, few or many, or a class for an expanded clone.

D,size,V,J,CDR3,DNA
-,-,TRBV30,TRBJ1-5,CAWSLSPNQPQHF,TGTGCCTGGAGTTTGAGTCCTAATCAGCCCCAGCATTTT
TRBD1,-,TRBV5-4,TRBJ1-6,CASSQTGTGWAPLHF,TGTGCCAGCAGCCAAACCGGGACAGGGTGGGCACCCCTCCACTTT
TRBD1,-,TRBV27,TRBJ1-1,CASSLQGDTEAFF,TGTGCCAGCAGTTTACAGGGGGACACTGAAGCTTTCTTT
-,-,TRBV5-6,TRBJ2-1,CASSLIGSNEQFF,TGTGCCAGCAGCTTAATCGGTTCCAATGAGCAGTTCTTC
-,-,TRBV19,TRBJ1-1,CASRGHEAFF,TGTGCCAGTAGGGGACATGAAGCTTTCTTT
TRBD1,-,TRBV4-1,TRBJ1-2,CASSPMQTGGYGYTF,TGCGCCAGCAGCCCGATGCAGACAGGGGGCTATGGCTACACCTTC
TRBD1,-,TRBV27,TRBJ1-1,CASSLSFGQGPEAFF,TGTGCCAGCAGTTTATCCTTCGGACAGGGCCCTGAAGCTTTCTTT
TRBD1,-,TRBV23-1,TRBJ1-3,CASRPKDRGKASSGNTIYF,TGCGCCAGCAGGCCTAAGGACAGGGGAAAGGCGAGCTCTGGAAACACCATATATTTT
-,-,TRBV27,TRBJ1-2,CASQGLPGGGYTF,TGTGCCAGCCAGGGACTCCCCGGGGGGGGCTACACCTTC
-,-,TRBV7-3,TRBJ1-1,CASSLIGAGEAFF,TGTGCCAGCAGCTTAATAGGGGCTGGTGAAGCTTTCTTT
TRBD1,-,TRBV5-1,TRBJ2-3,CASSPDRLRGDTQYF,TGCGCCAGCAGCCCCGACAGGCTCAGGGGGGATACGCAGTATTTT
TRBD1,-,TRBV19,TRBJ2-2,CASSISGQGRGTGELFF,TGTGCCAGTAGTATCTCAGGACAGGGGAGGGGCACCGGGGAGCTGTTTTTT
-,once,TRBV10-3,TRBJ2-1,CAISVEGGQFF,TGTGCCATCAGTGTGGAAGGAGGGCAGTTCTTC
TRBD1,-,TRBV3-1/TRBV3-2,TRBJ2-4,CASSQDQTGLNRVQYF,TGTGCCAGCAGCCAAGATCAGACAGGGCTAAATCGGGTTCAGTACTTC
-,-,TRBV27,TRBJ2-7,CASSFSPTYEQYF,TGTGCCAGCAGTTTCTCCCCTACCTACGAGCAGTACTTC
-,-,TRBV7-6,TRBJ2-7,CASSQLGLTYEQYF,TGTGCCAGCAGCCAGCTGGGGCTTACCTACGAGCAGTACTTC
TRBD2,-,TRBV6-4,TRBJ2-2,CASSVLAGGDTGELFF,TGTGCCAGCAGCGTCTTAGCGGGAGGGGACACCGGGGAGCTGTTTTTT
-,-,TRBV28,TRBJ2-7,CASSWGGLYEQYF,TGTGCCAGCAGTTGGGGGGGCTTATACGAGCAGTACTTC
-,-,TRBV19,TRBJ1-1,CASSIAVQGRAFF,TGTGCCAGTAGTATAGCGGTCCAGGGTCGAGCTTTCTTT
TRBD1,-,TRBV19,TRBJ1-2,CASSIGGQAHYGYTF,TGTGCCAGTAGTATAGGCGGACAGGCCCACTATGGCTACACCTTC
-,-,TRBV3-1/TRBV3-2,TRBJ1-6,CASSQNTRGNSPLHF,TGTGCCAGCAGCCAAAACACCCGGGGGAATTCACCCCTCCACTTT
TRBD1,once,TRBV27,TRBJ1-2,CASSLSVPGQDGYTF,TGTGCCAGCAGTTTATCTGTCCCGGGACAGGATGGCTACACCTTC
TRBD1,-,TRBV6-6,TRBJ2-3,CASSAGTGIYTQYF,TGTGCCAGCAGTGCCGGGACAGGGATATATACGCAGTATTTT
TRBD1,-,TRBV30,TRBJ1-4,CAWNNPGQGYEKLFF,TGTGCCTGGAACAACCCGGGACAGGGCTATGAAAAACTGTTTTTT
TRBD1,few,TRBV27,TRBJ1-2,CASSHSEQGRDYGYTF,TGTGCCAGCAGCCACTCAGAACAGGGGCGAGACTATGGCTACACCTTC
TRBD1,-,TRBV11-2,TRBJ1-6,CASSLEDRVHSPLHF,TGTGCCAGCAGCTTAGAAGACAGGGTCCATTCACCCCTCCACTTT
TRBD1,-,TRBV6-5,TRBJ1-2,CASSQTQGDYGYTF,TGTGCCAGCAGCCAAACCCAGGGGGATTATGGCTACACCTTC
-,-,TRBV6-1,TRBJ1-2,CASSDLQADYGYTF,TGTGCCAGCAGTGATCTACAGGCGGACTATGGCTACACCTTC
TRBD1,-,TRBV5-4,TRBJ2-7,CASSSRGTGFHEQYF,TGTGCCAGCAGCTCCCGGGGGACAGGGTTCCACGAGCAGTACTTC
TRBD1,-,TRBV27,TRBJ1-2,CASSLSTGGGYGYTF,TGTGCCAGCAGTTTAAGCACAGGGGGCGGCTATGGCTACACCTTC
TRBD1,-,TRBV18,TRBJ1-2,CASSPGQGLYGYTF,TGTGCCAGCTCACCGGGACAGGGCCTTTATGGCTACACCTTC
-,once,TRBV4-2,TRBJ2-7,CASSQEGDLEQYF,TGTGCCAGCAGCCAAGAAGGGGACTTGGAGCAGTACTTC
TRBD2,-,TRBV27,TRBJ2-7,CASSLSPSGSYEQYF,TGTGCCAGCAGTTTATCTCCTAGCGGGAGCTACGAGCAGTACTTC
TRBD1,-,TRBV2,TRBJ1-5,CASSRQGPSNQPQHF,TGTGCCAGCAGTCGACAGGGACCCAGCAATCAGCCCCAGCATTTT
-,-,TRBV28,TRBJ1-5,CASNSISGDQPQHF,TGTGCCAGCAATTCAATCTCAGGGGACCAGCCCCAGCATTTT
-,-,TRBV28,TRBJ2-5,CASSPPRGGSWKETQYF,TGTGCCAGCAGCCCTCCCCGAGGGGGAAGTTGGAAAGAGACCCAGTACTTC
TRBD1,-,TRBV19,TRBJ2-7,CASSTIGQGLGEQYF,TGTGCCAGTAGTACGATCGGACAGGGTCTGGGGGAGCAGTACTTC
TRBD1,-,TRBV6-2/TRBV6-3,TRBJ1-2,CASSSTPGTAMANYGYTF,TGTGCCAGCAGTTCAACCCCCGGGACAGCGATGGCTAACTATGGCTACACCTTC
TRBD1,-,TRBV5-1,TRBJ1-1,CASSLTGGVTEAFF,TGCGCCAGCAGTTTGACAGGGGGCGTCACTGAAGCTTTCTTT
TRBD1,few,TRBV2,TRBJ2-1,CASSEALAGQGSNEQFF,TGTGCCAGCAGTGAAGCGCTTGCCGGACAGGGGTCCAATGAGCAGTTCTTC
-,-,TRBV29-1,TRBJ1-2,CSVEGGAEYGYTF,TGCAGCGTTGAAGGGGGCGCGGAATATGGCTACACCTTC
TRBD1,-,TRBV5-1,TRBJ2-3,CASSLDRGNTDTQYF,TGCGCCAGCAGTTTGGACAGGGGAAACACAGATACGCAGTATTTT
-,-,TRBV4-1,TRBJ1-5,CASSPRSSENQPQHF,TGCGCCAGCAGCCCCCGGTCGAGCGAGAATCAGCCCCAGCATTTT
-,-,TRBV12-2,TRBJ1-6,CASRRPVGGQEPDKRSYNSPLHF,TGTGCAAGTCGCCGCCCAGTGGGGGGACAGGAGCCGGACAAACGGTCCTATAATTCACCCCTCCACTTT
-,-,TRBV3-1/TRBV3-2,TRBJ2-3,CASSQRSDSTDTQYF,TGTGCCAGCAGCCAACGTAGCGATAGCACAGATACGCAGTATTTT
-,-,TRBV11-3,TRBJ2-1,CASSSRESSYNEQFF,TGTGCCAGCAGCTCAAGAGAGAGCTCTTACAATGAGCAGTTCTTC
TRBD1,-,TRBV6-2/TRBV6-3,TRBJ2-7,CASSSLGQGRHF,TGTGCCAGCAGTTCACTAGGACAGGGACGGCACTTC
TRBD1,-,TRBV27,TRBJ1-2,CASSLSKGRGRRGYGYTF,TGTGCCAGCAGTTTATCGAAGGGCAGGGGGCGCCGAGGATATGGCTACACCTTC
-,once,TRBV3-1/TRBV3-2,TRBJ2-1,CASSQPRGIPSSYNEQFF,TGTGCCAGCAGCCAACCGAGGGGGATACCCAGCTCCTACAATGAGCAGTTCTTC
-,-,TRBV7-9,TRBJ1-6,CASSSPLESGSPLHF,TGTGCCAGCAGCTCCCCGTTGGAATCGGGTTCACCCCTCCACTTT
-,-,TRBV7-2,TRBJ1-3,CASSRDSISSGNTIYF,TGTGCCAGCAGCCGGGACTCCATCAGCTCTGGAAACACCATATATTTT